Detailed here is one TCR beta chain. Its specific antigen is unknown. Per-nucleotide qualities are absent, and no much larger clonotype sits a single base away. The germline V gene (reference sequence) supplies CDR1 MNHEY and CDR2 SMNVEV. The CDR3, from cysteine to phenylalanine, totals 16 residues. Just the 48-base CDR3 DNA is kept, in frame starting at base 1. The junction carries 20 bases between V and J, which are trimmed by 5 bases and 3 bases respectively. TCR beta repertoires were profiled from peripheral blood of approximately 13 young patients with multiple sclerosis to demonstrate the VDJtools post-analysis software. The patients with multiple sclerosis were children and adolescents between roughly 6 and 17 years of age. The library was obtained by PCR. The sequencer was an Illumina HiSeq 2500. To reduce PCR and sequencing biases, unique molecular identifiers were incorporated into the TCR beta cDNA libraries. Every 1 to 10 million input T cells yielded roughly 500,000 cDNA molecules, meaning each molecule approximated one T cell. The patient libraries were prepared and sequenced using the same protocol as the earlier healthy control dataset. Samples belonging to the same batch were prepared together, multiplexed and sequenced on a shared HiSeq lane. The original pipeline was this. MIGEC was used to process the raw barcoded reads, and molecular identifier groups with only a single read were discarded before consensus assembly and CDR3 extraction. VDJtools was used for post-analysis of the clonotype tables, with diversity normalized by down-sampling every dataset to the smallest sample size. To correct batch-related cross-sample contamination, repertoire overlap clustering matched CDR3 amino acid sequences but not nucleotide sequences. Using fastp at Q25 and MiXCR, TCRdb reprocessed the public reads and kept productive beta chains. Duplicate CDR3 protein sequences are folded into a single record with the most common DNA and genes. For this entry, the V and J calls and clone size follow TCRdb and not the study's own pipeline. The sample profile shows approximately 770,000 distinct CDR3 sequences; 46% of them were found once. Around 4.7% of the sample lies in the top ten.

This sample was included in a study of post-analysis software for immune sequencing data (dated by TCRdb to the mid-2010s). In terms of the full investigation: Disease courses on record covered relapsing-remitting, secondary progressive and progressive-relapsing multiple sclerosis, though some patients had no subtype annotation. A subset of samples was prepared in parallel using single-end sample barcoding, then pooled and co-amplified after Illumina adapter ligation. Patient repertoires were compared against around twelve previously published healthy control repertoires from donors aged roughly 6 to 26 years. General findings and caveats noted by the study authors: Multiple sclerosis patients had significantly lower normalized Chao1 diversity than controls, a result that suggests substantial peripheral T-cell clonal expansion. The control group was slightly older than the multiple sclerosis patient group. A few TRBV segments, including TRBV5-6, TRBV5-1 and TRBV20-1, were significantly more frequent in patients than controls. Direct clustering with F measure showed strong co-clustering of samples prepared in the same batch, prompting a batch-effect correction.

What was sequenced was blood. Recombination connected TRBV27 to TRBJ2-7, with the D gene not clear enough to name. This TCR derives from a girl aged 10 to 17 with multiple sclerosis. The CDR3 has the sequence CASSHPPVGRIYEQYF. The DNA reads TGTGCCAGCAGTCACCCCCCCGTAGGACGGATCTACGAGCAGTACTTC.